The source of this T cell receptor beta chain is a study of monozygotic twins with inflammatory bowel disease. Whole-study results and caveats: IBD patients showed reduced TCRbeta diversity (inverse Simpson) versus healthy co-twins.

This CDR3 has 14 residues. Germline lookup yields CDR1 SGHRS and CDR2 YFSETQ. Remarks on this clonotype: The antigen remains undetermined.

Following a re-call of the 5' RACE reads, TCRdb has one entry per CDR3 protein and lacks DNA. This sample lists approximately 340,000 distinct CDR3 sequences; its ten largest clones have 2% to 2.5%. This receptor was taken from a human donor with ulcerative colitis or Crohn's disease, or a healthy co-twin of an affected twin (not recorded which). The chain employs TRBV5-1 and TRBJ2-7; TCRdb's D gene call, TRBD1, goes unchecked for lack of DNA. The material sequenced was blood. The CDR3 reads CASSLAQPGYEQYF.